This entry concerns a single TCR beta chain. The CDR3 runs to 13 residues. Trimming removed 7 bases from V and 5 bases from J, with 13 bases in between. CDR1 and CDR2 (germline): SGHTA, FQGNSA. The data belong to a study of blood T cell repertoires in COVID-19. Study information: Specimens from acute and convalescent COVID-19 originated in the United States, Italy and Spain. PBMCs, B-cell-depleted T cells, or T cells were the source of the cDNA or gDNA that made up the material.

In the authors' workflow: Amplification of reference gene primers was used by the study to estimate nucleated cell counts. Sequencing used immunoSEQ multiplex PCR; TCRdb keeps in-frame clones, though not all of them. V and J calls and clone size are those listed in that table; D and trimming were worked out from the DNA. Here the sample spans approximately 150,000 clones, approximately 88% being singletons. The chain combines TRBV7-2 with TRBJ2-3; weak D call: TRBD2 (6 bases). The receptor was isolated from a human donor in a cohort sampled during active COVID-19. Sequencing was performed on peripheral blood. DNA of the CDR3: TGTGCCAGCACGCGACGGGAGATAGATACGCAGTATTTT. The encoded protein is CASTRREIDTQYF.